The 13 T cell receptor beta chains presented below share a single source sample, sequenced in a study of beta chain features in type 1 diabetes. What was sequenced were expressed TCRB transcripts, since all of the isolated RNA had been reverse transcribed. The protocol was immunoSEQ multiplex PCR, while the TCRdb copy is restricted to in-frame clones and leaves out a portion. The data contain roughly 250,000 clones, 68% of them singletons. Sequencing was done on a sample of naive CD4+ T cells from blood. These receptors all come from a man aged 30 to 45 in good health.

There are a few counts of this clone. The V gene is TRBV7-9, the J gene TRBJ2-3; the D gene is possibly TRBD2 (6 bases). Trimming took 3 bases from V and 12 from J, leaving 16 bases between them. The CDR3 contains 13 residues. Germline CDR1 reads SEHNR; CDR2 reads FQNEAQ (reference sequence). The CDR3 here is CASSFGGGLSQYF. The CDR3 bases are TGTGCCAGCAGCTTCGGTGGAGGGTTATCACAGTATTTT. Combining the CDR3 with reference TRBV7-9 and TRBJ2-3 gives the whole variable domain DTGVSQNPRHKITKRGQNVTFRCDPISEHNRLYWYRQTLGQGPEFLTYFQNEAQLEKSRLLSDRFSAERPKGSFSTLEIQRTEQGDSAMYLCASSFGGGLSQYFGPGTRLTVL.

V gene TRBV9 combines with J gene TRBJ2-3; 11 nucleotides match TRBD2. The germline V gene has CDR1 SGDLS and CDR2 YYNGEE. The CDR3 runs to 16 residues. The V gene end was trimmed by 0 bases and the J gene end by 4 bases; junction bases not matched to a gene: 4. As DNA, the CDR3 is TGTGCCAGCAGCGTAGTACTAGCGGGGGCGGCAGATACGCAGTATTTT. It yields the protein CASSVVLAGAADTQYF.

The CDR3 DNA reads TGTGCCTGGGGGACAGGGGGCACAGATACGCAGTATTTT. This codes for CAWGTGGTDTQYF. The rearrangement uses TRBV30 and TRBJ2-3, with 10 bases lining up with TRBD1. Unmatched junction bases numbered 0, after V lost 5 bases and J lost 1 base. This CDR3 comprises 13 residues. Germline CDR1 is GTSNPN and CDR2 is SVGIG (reference sequence).

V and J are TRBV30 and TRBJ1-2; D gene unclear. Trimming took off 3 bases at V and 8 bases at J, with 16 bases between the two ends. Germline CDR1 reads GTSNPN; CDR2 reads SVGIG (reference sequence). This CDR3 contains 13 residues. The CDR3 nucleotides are TGTGCCTGGAGGGACTGGCGGAAGGGAGGCTACACCTTC. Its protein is CAWRDWRKGGYTF.

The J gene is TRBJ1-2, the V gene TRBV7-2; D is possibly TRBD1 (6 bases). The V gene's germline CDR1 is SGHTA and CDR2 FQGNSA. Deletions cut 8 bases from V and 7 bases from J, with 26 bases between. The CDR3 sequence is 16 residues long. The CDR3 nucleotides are TGTGCCAGCCGAGGGCCACAGGGTTACTCGACGCGTGGCTACACCTTC. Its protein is CASRGPQGYSTRGYTF.

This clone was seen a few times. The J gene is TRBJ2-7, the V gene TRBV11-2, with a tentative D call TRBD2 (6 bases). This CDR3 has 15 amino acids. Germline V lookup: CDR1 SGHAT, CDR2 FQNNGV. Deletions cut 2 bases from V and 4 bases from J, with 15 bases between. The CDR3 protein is CASSLLRGNPYEQYF. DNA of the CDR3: TGTGCCAGCAGCTTACTCCGCGGGAACCCTTACGAGCAGTACTTC.

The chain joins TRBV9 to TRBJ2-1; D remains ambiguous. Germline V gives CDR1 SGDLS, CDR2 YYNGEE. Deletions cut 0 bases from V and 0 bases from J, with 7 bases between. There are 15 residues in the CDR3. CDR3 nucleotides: TGTGCCAGCAGCGTAGATCTGTCCTCCTACAATGAGCAGTTCTTC. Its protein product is CASSVDLSSYNEQFF. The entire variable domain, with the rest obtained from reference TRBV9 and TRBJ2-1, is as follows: DSGVTQTPKHLITATGQRVTLRCSPRSGDLSVYWYQQSLDQGLQFLIQYYNGEERAKGNILERFSAQQFPDLHSELNLSSLELGDSALYFCASSVDLSSYNEQFFGPGTRLTVL.

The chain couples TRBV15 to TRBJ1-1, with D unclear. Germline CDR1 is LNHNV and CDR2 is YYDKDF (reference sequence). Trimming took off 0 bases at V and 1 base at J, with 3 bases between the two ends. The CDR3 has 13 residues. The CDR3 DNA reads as TGTGCCACCAGCAGAGAACAGAACACTGAAGCTTTCTTT. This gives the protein CATSREQNTEAFF.

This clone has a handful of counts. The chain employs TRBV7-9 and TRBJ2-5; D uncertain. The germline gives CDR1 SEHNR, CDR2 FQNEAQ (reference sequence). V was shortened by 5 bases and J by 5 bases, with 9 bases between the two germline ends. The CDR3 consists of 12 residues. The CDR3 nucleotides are TGTGCCAGCAGCCTTGTGCTGGAGACCCAGTACTTC. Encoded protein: CASSLVLETQYF.

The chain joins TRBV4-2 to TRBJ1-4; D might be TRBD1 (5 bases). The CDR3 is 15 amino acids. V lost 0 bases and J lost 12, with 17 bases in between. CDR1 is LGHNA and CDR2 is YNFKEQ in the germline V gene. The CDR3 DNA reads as TGTGCCAGCAGCCAAGAGATAAAGGCAGGGAGTCAACTGTTTTTT. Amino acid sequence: CASSQEIKAGSQLFF.

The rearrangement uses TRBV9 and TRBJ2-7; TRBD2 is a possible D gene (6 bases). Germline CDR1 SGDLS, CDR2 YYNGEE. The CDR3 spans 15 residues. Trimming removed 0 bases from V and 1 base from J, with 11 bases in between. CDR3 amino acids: CASSVDGGASYEQYF. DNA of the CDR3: TGTGCCAGCAGCGTAGATGGCGGGGCGTCCTACGAGCAGTACTTC. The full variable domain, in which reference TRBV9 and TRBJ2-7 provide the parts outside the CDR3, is DSGVTQTPKHLITATGQRVTLRCSPRSGDLSVYWYQQSLDQGLQFLIQYYNGEERAKGNILERFSAQQFPDLHSELNLSSLELGDSALYFCASSVDGGASYEQYFGPGTRLTVT.

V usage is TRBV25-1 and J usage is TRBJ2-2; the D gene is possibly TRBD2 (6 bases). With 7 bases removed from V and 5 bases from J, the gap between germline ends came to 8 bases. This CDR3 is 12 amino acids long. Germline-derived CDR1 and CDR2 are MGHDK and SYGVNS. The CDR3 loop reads CASKRETGELFF. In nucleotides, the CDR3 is TGTGCCAGCAAACGGGAGACCGGGGAGCTGTTTTTT.

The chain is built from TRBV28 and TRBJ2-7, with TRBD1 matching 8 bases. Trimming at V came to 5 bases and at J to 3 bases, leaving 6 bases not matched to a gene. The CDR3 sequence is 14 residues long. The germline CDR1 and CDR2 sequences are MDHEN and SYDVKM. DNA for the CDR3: TGTGCCAGCAGTCCCAGTGACAGGGGCTACGAGCAGTACTTC. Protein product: CASSPSDRGYEQYF.